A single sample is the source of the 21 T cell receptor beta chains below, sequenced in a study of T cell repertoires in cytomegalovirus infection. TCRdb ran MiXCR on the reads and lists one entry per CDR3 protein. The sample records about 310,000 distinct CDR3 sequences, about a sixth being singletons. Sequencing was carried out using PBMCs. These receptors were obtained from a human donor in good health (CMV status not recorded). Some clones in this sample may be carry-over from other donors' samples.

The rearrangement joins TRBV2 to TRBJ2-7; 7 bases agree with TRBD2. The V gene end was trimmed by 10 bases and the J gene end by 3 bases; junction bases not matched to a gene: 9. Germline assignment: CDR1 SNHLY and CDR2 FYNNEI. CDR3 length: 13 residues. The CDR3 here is CATSSGGNYEQYF. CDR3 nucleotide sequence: TGTGCCACCTCCTCCGGGGGGAACTACGAGCAGTACTTC.

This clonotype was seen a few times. DNA of the CDR3: TGTGCCAGCAGCTTGGGGACAGGGTTAAGCTCTGGAAACACCATATATTTT. Translated, it gives CASSLGTGLSSGNTIYF. This sequence joins TRBV5-6 and TRBJ1-3; 8 bases fit TRBD1. The germline V gene has CDR1 SGHDT and CDR2 YYEEEE. The V and J ends lost 0 bases and 0 bases, in that order; junction bases with no gene match: 5. The CDR3 covers 17 residues.

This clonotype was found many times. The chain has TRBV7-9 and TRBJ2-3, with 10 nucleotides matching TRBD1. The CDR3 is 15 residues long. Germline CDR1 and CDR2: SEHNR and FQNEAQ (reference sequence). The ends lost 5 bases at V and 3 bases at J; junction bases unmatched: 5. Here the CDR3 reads CASSARQGATDTQYF. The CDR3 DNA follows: TGTGCCAGCAGCGCACGACAGGGGGCGACAGATACGCAGTATTTT.

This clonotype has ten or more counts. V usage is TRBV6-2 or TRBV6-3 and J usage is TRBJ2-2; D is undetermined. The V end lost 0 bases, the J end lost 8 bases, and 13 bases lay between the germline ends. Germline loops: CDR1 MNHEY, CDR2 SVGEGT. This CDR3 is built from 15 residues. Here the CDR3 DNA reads TGTGCCAGCAGTTACTCGCTCCAGCCTTCGGGGGAGCTGTTTTTT. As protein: CASSYSLQPSGELFF.

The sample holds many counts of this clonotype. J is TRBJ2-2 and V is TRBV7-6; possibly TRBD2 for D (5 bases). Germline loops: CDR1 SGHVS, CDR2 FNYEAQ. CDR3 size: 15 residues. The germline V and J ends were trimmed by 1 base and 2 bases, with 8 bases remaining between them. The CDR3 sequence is CASSLGGDNTGELFF. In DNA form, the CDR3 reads TGTGCCAGCAGCTTAGGGGGAGATAACACCGGGGAGCTGTTTTTT.

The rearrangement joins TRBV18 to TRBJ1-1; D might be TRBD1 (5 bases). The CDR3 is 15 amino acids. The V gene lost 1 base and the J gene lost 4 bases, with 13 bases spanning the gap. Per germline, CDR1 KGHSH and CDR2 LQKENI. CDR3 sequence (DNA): TGTGCCAGCTCACCACAAAGGGAAGGGGTCACTGAAGCTTTCTTT. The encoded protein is CASSPQREGVTEAFF.

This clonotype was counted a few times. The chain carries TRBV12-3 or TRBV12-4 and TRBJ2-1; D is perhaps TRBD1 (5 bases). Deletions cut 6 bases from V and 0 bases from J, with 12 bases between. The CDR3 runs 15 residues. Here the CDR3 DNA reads TGTGCCAGCAGCGTACAGGCCTTCTCCTACAATGAGCAGTTCTTC. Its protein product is CASSVQAFSYNEQFF.

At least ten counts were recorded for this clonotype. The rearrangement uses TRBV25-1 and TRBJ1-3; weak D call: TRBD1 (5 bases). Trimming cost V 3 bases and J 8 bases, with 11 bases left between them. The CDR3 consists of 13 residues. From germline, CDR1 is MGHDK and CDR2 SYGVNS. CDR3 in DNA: TGTGCCAGCAGTGACGAGGACATGGACACCATATATTTT. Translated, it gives CASSDEDMDTIYF.

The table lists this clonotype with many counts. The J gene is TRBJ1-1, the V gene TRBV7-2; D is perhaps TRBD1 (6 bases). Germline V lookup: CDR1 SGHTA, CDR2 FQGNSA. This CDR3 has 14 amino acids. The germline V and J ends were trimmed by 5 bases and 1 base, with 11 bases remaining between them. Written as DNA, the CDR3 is TGTGCCAGCAGCACTACAGGGCCGAACACTGAAGCTTTCTTT. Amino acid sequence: CASSTTGPNTEAFF.

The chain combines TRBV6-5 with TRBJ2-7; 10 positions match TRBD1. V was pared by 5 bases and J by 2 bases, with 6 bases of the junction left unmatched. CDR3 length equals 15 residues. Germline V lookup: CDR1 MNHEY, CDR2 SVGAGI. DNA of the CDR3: TGTGCCAGCAGTCGCGCGGGGACAGGGGCCTACGAGCAGTACTTC. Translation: CASSRAGTGAYEQYF.

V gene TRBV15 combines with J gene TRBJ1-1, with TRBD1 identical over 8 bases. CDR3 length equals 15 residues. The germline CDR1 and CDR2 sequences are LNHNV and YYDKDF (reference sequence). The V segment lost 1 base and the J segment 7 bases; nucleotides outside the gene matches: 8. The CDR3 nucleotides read TGTGCCACCAGCAGAGCCCTGAGGACAGGGAATGAAGCTTTCTTT. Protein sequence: CATSRALRTGNEAFF.

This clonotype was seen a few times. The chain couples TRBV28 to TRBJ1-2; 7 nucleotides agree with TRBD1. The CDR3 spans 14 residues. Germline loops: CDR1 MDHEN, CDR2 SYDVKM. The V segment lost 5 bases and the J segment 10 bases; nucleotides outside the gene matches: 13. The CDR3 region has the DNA TGTGCCAGCAGTGTAGGGACAGCGGAATCCCACTACACCTTC. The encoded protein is CASSVGTAESHYTF.

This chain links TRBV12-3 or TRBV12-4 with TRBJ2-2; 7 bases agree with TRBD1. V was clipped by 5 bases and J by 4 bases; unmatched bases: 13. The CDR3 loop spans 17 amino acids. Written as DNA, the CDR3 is TGTGCCAGCAGTCCAACCTTCGGGACAGACATCACCGGGGAGCTGTTTTTT. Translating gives CASSPTFGTDITGELFF.

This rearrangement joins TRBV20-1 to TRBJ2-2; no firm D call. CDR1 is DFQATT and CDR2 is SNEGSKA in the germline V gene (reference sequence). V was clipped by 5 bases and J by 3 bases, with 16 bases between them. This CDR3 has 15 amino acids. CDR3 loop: CSASPIRFDTGELFF. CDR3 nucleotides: TGCAGTGCTTCCCCGATTAGGTTTGACACCGGGGAGCTGTTTTTT.

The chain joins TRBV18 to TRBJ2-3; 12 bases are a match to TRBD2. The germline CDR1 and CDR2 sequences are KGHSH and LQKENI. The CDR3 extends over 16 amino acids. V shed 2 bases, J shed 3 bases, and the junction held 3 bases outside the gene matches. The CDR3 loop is CASSPMTSGGTDTQYF. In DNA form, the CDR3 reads TGTGCCAGCTCACCAATGACTAGCGGGGGTACAGATACGCAGTATTTT.

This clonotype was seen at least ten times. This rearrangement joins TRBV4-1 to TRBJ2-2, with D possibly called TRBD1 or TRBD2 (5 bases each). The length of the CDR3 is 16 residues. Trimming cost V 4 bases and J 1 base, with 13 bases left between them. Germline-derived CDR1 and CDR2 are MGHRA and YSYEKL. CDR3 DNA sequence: TGCGCCAGCAGCCTATCTCCTGGGGGGAACACCGGGGAGCTGTTTTTT. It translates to CASSLSPGGNTGELFF.

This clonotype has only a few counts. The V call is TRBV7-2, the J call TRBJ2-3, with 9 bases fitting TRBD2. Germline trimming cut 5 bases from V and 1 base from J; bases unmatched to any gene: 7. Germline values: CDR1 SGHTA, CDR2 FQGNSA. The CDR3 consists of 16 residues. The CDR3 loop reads CASSTRAGGGTDTQYF. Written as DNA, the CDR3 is TGTGCCAGCAGCACGAGGGCGGGGGGGGGCACAGATACGCAGTATTTT. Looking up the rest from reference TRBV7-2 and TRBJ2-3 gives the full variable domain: GAGVSQSPSNKVTEKGKDVELRCDPISGHTALYWYRQSLGQGLEFLIYFQGNSAPDKSGLPSDRFSAERTGGSVSTLTIQRTQQEDSAVYLCASSTRAGGGTDTQYFGPGTRLTVL.

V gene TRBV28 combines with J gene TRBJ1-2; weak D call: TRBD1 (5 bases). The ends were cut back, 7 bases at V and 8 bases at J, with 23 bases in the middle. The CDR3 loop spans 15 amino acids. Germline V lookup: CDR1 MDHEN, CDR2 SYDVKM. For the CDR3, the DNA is TGTGCCAGCAAAACATCGGGACCGAACGCGCAGGGCTACACCTTC. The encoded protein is CASKTSGPNAQGYTF.

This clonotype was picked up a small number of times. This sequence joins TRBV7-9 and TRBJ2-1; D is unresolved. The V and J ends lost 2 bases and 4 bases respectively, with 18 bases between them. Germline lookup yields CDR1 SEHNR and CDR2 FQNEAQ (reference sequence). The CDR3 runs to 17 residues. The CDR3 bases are TGTGCCAGCAGCTTATATGGGGATGGCCGGGCATACAATGAGCAGTTCTTC. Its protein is CASSLYGDGRAYNEQFF.

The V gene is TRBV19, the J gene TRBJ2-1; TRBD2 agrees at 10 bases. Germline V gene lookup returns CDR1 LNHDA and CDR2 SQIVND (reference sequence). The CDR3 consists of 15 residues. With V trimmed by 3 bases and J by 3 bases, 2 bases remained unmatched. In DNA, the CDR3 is TGTGCCAGTAGTATGGCTAGCGGGGGCTACAATGAGCAGTTCTTC. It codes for CASSMASGGYNEQFF.

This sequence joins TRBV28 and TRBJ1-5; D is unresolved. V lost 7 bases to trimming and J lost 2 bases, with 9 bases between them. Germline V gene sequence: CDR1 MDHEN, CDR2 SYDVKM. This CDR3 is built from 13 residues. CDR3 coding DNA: TGTGCCAGCATAAACGATCGCAATCAGCCCCAGCATTTT. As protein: CASINDRNQPQHF.